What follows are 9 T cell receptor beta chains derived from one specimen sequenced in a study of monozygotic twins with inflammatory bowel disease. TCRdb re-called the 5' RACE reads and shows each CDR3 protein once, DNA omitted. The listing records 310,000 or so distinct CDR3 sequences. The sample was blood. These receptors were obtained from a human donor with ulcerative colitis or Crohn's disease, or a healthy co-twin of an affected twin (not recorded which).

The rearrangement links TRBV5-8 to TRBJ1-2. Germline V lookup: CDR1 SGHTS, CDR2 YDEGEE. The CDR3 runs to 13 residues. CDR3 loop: CASSRPANNRRTF.

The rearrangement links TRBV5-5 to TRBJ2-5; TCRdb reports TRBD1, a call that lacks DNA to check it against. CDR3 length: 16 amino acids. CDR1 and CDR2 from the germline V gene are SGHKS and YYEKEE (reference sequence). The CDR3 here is CASSLNSNKGQETQYF. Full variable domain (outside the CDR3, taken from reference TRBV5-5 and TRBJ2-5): DAGVTQSPTHLIKTRGQQVTLRCSPISGHKSVSWYQQVLGQGPQFIFQYYEKEERGRGNFPDRFSARQFPNYSSELNVNALLLGDSALYLCASSLNSNKGQETQYFGPGTRLLVL.

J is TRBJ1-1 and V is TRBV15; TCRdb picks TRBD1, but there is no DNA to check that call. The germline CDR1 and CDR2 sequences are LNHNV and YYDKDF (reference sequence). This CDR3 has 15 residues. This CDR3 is CATSPMDRVNTEAFF.

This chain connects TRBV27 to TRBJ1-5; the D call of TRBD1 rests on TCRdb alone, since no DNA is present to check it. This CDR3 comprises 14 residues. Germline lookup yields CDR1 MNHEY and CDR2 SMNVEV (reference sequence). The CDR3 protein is CASANLQGNQPQHF.

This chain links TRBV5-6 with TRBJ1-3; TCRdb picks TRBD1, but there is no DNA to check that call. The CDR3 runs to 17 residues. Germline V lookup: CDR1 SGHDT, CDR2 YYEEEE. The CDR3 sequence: CASFRVGQGFSGNTIYF. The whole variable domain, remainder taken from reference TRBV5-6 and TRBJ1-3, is DAGVTQSPTHLIKTRGQQVTLRCSPKSGHDTVSWYQQALGQGPQFIFQYYEEEERQRGNFPDRFSGHQFPNYSSELNVNALLLGDSALYLCASFRVGQGFSGNTIYFGEGSWLTVV.

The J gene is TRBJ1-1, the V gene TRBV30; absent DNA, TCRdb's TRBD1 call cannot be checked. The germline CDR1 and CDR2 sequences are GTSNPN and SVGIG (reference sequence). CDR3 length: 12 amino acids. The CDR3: CAWSRQEGEAFF.

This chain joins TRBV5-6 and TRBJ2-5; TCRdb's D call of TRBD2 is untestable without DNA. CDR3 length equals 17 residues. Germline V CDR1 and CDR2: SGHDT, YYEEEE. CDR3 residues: CASSPDPLAGVGETQYF.

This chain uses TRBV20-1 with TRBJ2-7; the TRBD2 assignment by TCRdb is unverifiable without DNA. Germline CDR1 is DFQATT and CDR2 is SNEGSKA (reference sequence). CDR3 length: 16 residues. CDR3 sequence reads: CSAIGTSGRASYEQYF.

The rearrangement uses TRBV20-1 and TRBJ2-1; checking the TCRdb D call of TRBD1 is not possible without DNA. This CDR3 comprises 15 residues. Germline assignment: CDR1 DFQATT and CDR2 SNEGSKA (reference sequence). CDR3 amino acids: CSANNPDSLLNEQFF.